The rows below give T cell receptor beta chains drawn from one sample of a study of blood T cell repertoires in COVID-19. Profiling relied on immunoSEQ multiplex PCR, and the TCRdb table lists in-frame clones only, not all of them. The sample carries fewer than 200,000 clones, roughly 80% recorded once. Sequenced: peripheral blood. The source of these receptors is a man between 65 and 80 years old with acute or convalescent COVID-19. Both conserved end residues are trimmed from each CDR3. Fields, in order: V gene, J gene, CDR3 protein.

>TRBV3-1/TRBV3-2|TRBJ2-7
ASSYGQGHSYEQY
>TRBV12-2|TRBJ1-6
ASRLKTGTRDRYSPLH
>TRBV25-1|TRBJ2-7
ASSDLAGKPYEQY
>TRBV4-3|TRBJ2-3
ASSLSDTSTDTQY
>TRBV20-1|TRBJ1-1
SARQNTEAF
>TRBV5-1|TRBJ2-5
ASSRTDSSLETQY
>TRBV24-1|TRBJ1-1
ATSELTGEVNTEAF
>TRBV5-4|TRBJ1-1
ASSSQGGRNTEAF
>TRBV7-2|TRBJ2-7
ASSFAGGAGYEQY
>TRBV12-3/TRBV12-4|TRBJ2-7
ASSFDRGQQY
>TRBV7-3|TRBJ2-5
ASSQGPSGRAQETQY
>TRBV5-1|TRBJ2-5
ASSSGLVQETQY
>TRBV12-3/TRBV12-4|TRBJ1-2
ASRPTGPYGYT
>TRBV7-8|TRBJ2-7
ASSSRTEFTYEQY
>TRBV4-2|TRBJ1-1
ASRPGQGTEAF
>TRBV7-3|TRBJ1-2
ASSPGQGDGYT
>TRBV10-3|TRBJ1-2
AISVASINYGYT
>TRBV4-1|TRBJ2-7
ASSHSLGRAKGYEQY
>TRBV5-6|TRBJ1-2
ASSLPANYGYT
>TRBV5-1|TRBJ2-5
ASNPRQPQETQY
>TRBV6-2/TRBV6-3|TRBJ2-3
ASSHWTRDDTQY
>TRBV6-5|TRBJ2-7
ASSSGTTFSYEQY
>TRBV6-6|TRBJ2-1
ASSYRTGYPWNEQF
>TRBV11-3|TRBJ2-7
ASSLGSSGSAHEQY
>TRBV12-3/TRBV12-4|TRBJ1-2
ASSYTGSGYT
>TRBV19|TRBJ2-1
ASRRRASGELSYNEQF
>TRBV6-4|TRBJ2-1
ASSDGGTSGNNEQF
>TRBV10-3|TRBJ1-1
AIKGLGTEAF
>TRBV19|TRBJ1-6
ASKSSQANSPLH
>TRBV13|TRBJ2-7
ASSLSWQAGEQY
>TRBV7-3|TRBJ2-7
ASSTLAGAYEQY
>TRBV7-9|TRBJ1-1
ASRPGQGRTEAF
>TRBV27|TRBJ2-6
ASSSRPDSNSGANVLT
>TRBV10-3|TRBJ2-1
AISEGQSYNEQF
>TRBV9|TRBJ2-3
ASSAIGTQRTDTQY
>TRBV28|TRBJ1-1
ASSLPDRTQAF
>TRBV5-1|TRBJ2-5
ASSYRTSGVSLKKTQY
>TRBV12-3/TRBV12-4|TRBJ1-2
ASKQGVRGGYT
>TRBV6-5|TRBJ2-3
ASSYSSGGLGDTQY
>TRBV5-1|TRBJ1-2
ASSDRTSPEGYGYT
>TRBV29-1|TRBJ2-5
SAGQIQETQY
>TRBV29-1|TRBJ1-1
SVDRDGMNTEAF
>TRBV28|TRBJ2-2
ASSLMPGPGTGELF
>TRBV6-1|TRBJ1-5
ASSEQYPISNQPQH
>TRBV6-5|TRBJ1-2
ASSPWTGDDGYT
>TRBV2|TRBJ2-1
ASRRGGGGNEQF
>TRBV5-6|TRBJ2-1
ASSSGQTTYNEQF
>TRBV5-8|TRBJ1-4
ASSLNPDRGEKLF
>TRBV6-1|TRBJ2-7
ASSEEVGGGMDEQY
>TRBV28|TRBJ2-7
ASGSHEQY
>TRBV2|TRBJ2-5
ASPGLADQETQY
>TRBV5-4|TRBJ1-1
ASSDGQGAFTEAF
>TRBV7-9|TRBJ1-1
ASSFTLQGANTEAF
>TRBV30|TRBJ1-4
AWSPTQSGEKLF
>TRBV27|TRBJ2-3
ASSLRNRGTDTQY
>TRBV7-9|TRBJ1-1
ASQNLDTEAF
>TRBV2|TRBJ1-5
ASSELTRGIQPQH